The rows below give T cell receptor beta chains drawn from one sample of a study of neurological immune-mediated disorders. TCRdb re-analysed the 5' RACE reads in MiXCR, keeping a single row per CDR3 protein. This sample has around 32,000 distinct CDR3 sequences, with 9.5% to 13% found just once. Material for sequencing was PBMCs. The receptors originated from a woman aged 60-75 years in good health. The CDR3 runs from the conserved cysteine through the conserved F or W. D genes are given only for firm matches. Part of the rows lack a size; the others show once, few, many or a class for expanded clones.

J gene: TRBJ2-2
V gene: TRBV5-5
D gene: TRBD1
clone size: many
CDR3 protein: CASSIRDRDTGELFF
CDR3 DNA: TGTGCCAGCAGCATCCGGGACAGGGACACCGGGGAGCTGTTTTTT

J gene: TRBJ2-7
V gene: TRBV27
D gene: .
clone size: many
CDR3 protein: CASRGTSVYEQYF
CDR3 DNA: TGTGCCAGCAGAGGGACATCAGTCTACGAGCAGTACTTC

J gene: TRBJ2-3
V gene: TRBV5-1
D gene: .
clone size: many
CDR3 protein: CASSLEGPGTDTQYF
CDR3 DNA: TGCGCCAGCAGCTTGGAGGGGCCAGGCACAGATACGCAGTATTTT

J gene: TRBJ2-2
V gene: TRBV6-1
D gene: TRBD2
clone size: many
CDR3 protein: CASSELVGGTGELFF
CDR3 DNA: TGTGCCAGCAGTGAATTAGTGGGGGGGACCGGGGAGCTGTTTTTT

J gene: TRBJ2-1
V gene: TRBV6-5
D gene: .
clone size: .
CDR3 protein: CASSYVESSYNEQLF
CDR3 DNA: TGTGCCAGCAGCTACGTCGAGAGCTCCTACAATGAGCAGCTCTTC

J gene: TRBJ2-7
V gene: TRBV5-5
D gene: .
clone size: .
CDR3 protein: CASSLGAFYDQYF
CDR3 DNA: TGTGCCAGCAGTCTAGGAGCATTCTACGATCAGTACTTC

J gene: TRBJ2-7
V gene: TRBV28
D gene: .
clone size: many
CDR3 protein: CASSSIPGRRDYEQYF
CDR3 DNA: TGTGCCAGCAGTTCAATCCCGGGACGGAGGGATTACGAGCAGTACTTC

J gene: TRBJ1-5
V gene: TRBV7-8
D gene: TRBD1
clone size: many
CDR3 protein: CASSPAPQGGGQPQHF
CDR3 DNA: TGTGCCAGCAGCCCAGCCCCACAGGGGGGGGGTCAGCCCCAGCATTTT

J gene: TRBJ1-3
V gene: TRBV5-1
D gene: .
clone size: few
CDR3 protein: CASTATLEGNTIYF
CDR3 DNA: TGCGCCAGCACCGCGACCCTCGAAGGAAACACCATATATTTT

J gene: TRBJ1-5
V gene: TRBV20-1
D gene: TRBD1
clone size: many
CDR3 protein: CSASPWTGLNQPQHF
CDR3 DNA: TGCAGTGCCTCGCCGTGGACAGGACTCAATCAGCCCCAGCATTTT

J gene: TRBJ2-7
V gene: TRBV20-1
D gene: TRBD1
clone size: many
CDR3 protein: CSARPRDRGNEQYF
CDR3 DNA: TGCAGTGCTAGACCCCGGGACAGGGGTAACGAGCAGTACTTC

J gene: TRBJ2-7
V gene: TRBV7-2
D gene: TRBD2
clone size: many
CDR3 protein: CASSLDSGGTSYEQYF
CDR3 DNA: TGTGCCAGCAGCTTAGATAGCGGGGGGACATCCTACGAGCAGTACTTC

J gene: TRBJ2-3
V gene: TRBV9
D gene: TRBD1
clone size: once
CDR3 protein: CASASQGVADTQYF
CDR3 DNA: TGTGCCAGCGCAAGCCAGGGGGTCGCAGATACGCAGTATTTT